Listed below are T cell receptor beta chains from one sample, sequenced in a study of cytomegalovirus exposure and HLA in healthy donors. Libraries were prepared by immunoSEQ multiplex PCR; TCRdb keeps only in-frame clonotypes and omits some of them. The sample yields 80,000 to 95,000 clones, around 59% seen once. Material: PBMCs. The receptor set was obtained from a human donor in good health. Both conserved end residues are part of each CDR3. Fields, in order: CDR3 protein, CDR3 DNA, J gene, D gene, V gene, clone size. D genes are given only for firm matches. Size is stated for part of the rows, as once, few or many counts, or as a class when the clone is expanded.

CASSNPVGVNPRNSPLHF,TGTGCCAGTAGTAACCCAGTCGGAGTAAACCCGCGGAATTCACCCCTCCACTTT,TRBJ1-6,NA,TRBV19,once
CASSVAAAGGKETQYF,TGTGCCAGCAGCGTAGCTGCAGCGGGGGGAAAAGAGACCCAGTACTTC,TRBJ2-5,TRBD2,TRBV9,NA
CASSLDLAAQETQYF,TGTGCCAGCAGCTTAGATCTAGCGGCCCAAGAGACCCAGTACTTC,TRBJ2-5,TRBD2,TRBV7-2,NA
CASSLDRGDRIYEQYF,TGTGCCAGCAGCTTAGATCGTGGAGACAGGATTTACGAGCAGTACTTC,TRBJ2-7,NA,TRBV11-2,NA
CASKGQINYGYTF,TGTGCCAGCAAGGGACAGATAAACTATGGCTACACCTTC,TRBJ1-2,TRBD1,TRBV2,few
CASSQQGDGYGYTF,TGTGCCAGCAGCCAACAGGGGGATGGCTATGGCTACACCTTC,TRBJ1-2,TRBD1,TRBV2,NA
CASSPRDRGNSPLHF,TGTGCCAGCAGCCCCCGGGACAGGGGGAATTCACCCCTCCACTTT,TRBJ1-6,TRBD1,TRBV9,NA
CASSQDLGEKLFF,TGCGCCAGCAGCCAAGATCTCGGGGAAAAACTGTTTTTT,TRBJ1-4,NA,TRBV4-3,NA
CASSFPTERNEQFF,TGTGCCAGCAGCTTCCCGACTGAAAGAAATGAGCAGTTCTTC,TRBJ2-1,NA,TRBV5-6,NA
CASGLGSGPYNEQFF,TGTGCTAGTGGTTTAGGTAGCGGGCCCTACAATGAGCAGTTCTTC,TRBJ2-1,TRBD2,TRBV12-5,NA
CASSEGAGELFF,TGTGCCAGCTCCGAAGGAGCCGGGGAGCTGTTTTTT,TRBJ2-2,NA,TRBV5-4,NA
CASSLERLSTDTQYF,TGTGCCAGCAGCTTAGAGAGACTGAGCACAGATACGCAGTATTTT,TRBJ2-3,NA,TRBV11-2,few
CASSDPTGSSEKLFF,TGCGCCAGCAGTGACCCGACAGGGTCGAGCGAAAAACTGTTTTTT,TRBJ1-4,TRBD1,TRBV10-2,NA
CASSPRWVAGTRGYEQYF,TGTGCCAGTTCCCCCCGTTGGGTAGCGGGGACGAGGGGATACGAGCAGTACTTC,TRBJ2-7,TRBD2,TRBV19,few
CASSPGTSGGTDTQYF,TGTGCCAGCAGCCCCGGGACTAGCGGGGGTACAGATACGCAGTATTTT,TRBJ2-3,TRBD2,TRBV7-3,NA
CASSFIGTPPYEQYF,TGTGCCAGCAGCTTTATTGGGACACCCCCCTACGAGCAGTACTTC,TRBJ2-7,NA,TRBV5-6,NA
CASSPTGTQRDGYTF,TGTGCCAGCAGCCCGACCGGGACTCAACGAGATGGCTACACCTTC,TRBJ1-2,NA,TRBV5-5,NA
CASKGLAGGTDTQYF,TGTGCCAGCAAGGGACTAGCGGGGGGCACAGATACGCAGTATTTT,TRBJ2-3,TRBD2,TRBV2,NA
CASSAGGAPFYNQPQHF,TGTGCCAGCAGTGCCGGCGGGGCCCCTTTCTACAATCAGCCCCAGCATTTT,TRBJ1-5,NA,TRBV2,NA
CASSFDRGTEAFF,TGTGCCAGCAGCTTTGACAGGGGGACTGAAGCTTTCTTT,TRBJ1-1,TRBD1,TRBV11-3,NA
CASSPLPGPEGRAKNIQYF,TGTGCCAGTAGTCCACTCCCCGGGCCCGAGGGAAGAGCCAAAAACATTCAGTACTTC,TRBJ2-4,NA,TRBV19,NA
CASSPGLAGASEFF,TGTGCCAGCAGCCCCGGACTAGCGGGGGCCTCCGAGTTCTTC,TRBJ2-1,TRBD2,TRBV9,NA
CASSEQGDGYTF,TGTGCCAGCAGTGAACAGGGGGATGGCTACACCTTC,TRBJ1-2,TRBD1,TRBV2,NA
CASHRDTGLETQYF,TGTGCCAGTCACCGGGACACGGGGTTGGAGACCCAGTACTTC,TRBJ2-5,NA,TRBV5-6,once
CASSYDRGRNTEAFF,TGTGCCAGCAGTTACGATCGAGGCAGGAACACTGAAGCTTTCTTT,TRBJ1-1,NA,TRBV6-5,few
CASSQGVAGNTDTQYF,TGTGCCAGCAGCCAAGGCGTCGCAGGGAACACAGATACGCAGTATTTT,TRBJ2-3,NA,TRBV4-2,NA
CASSLRRNIQYF,TGTGCCAGCAGCTTACGGAGAAACATTCAGTACTTC,TRBJ2-4,NA,TRBV7-9,few
CASRTTSLQATEAFF,TGTGCCAGCAGAACAACCTCCCTACAGGCCACTGAAGCTTTCTTT,TRBJ1-1,NA,TRBV6-5,once
CASTAFTDTQYF,TGTGCCAGCACAGCGTTCACAGATACGCAGTATTTT,TRBJ2-3,NA,TRBV9,NA
CATGERVRMNTEAFF,TGTGCCACGGGGGAAAGGGTTCGGATGAACACTGAAGCTTTCTTT,TRBJ1-1,NA,TRBV6-1,NA
CASSLGGLEKLFF,TGTGCCAGCAGCTTGGGAGGCCTCGAAAAACTGTTTTTT,TRBJ1-4,NA,TRBV5-6,NA
CASSLARVTSVRQFF,TGTGCCAGCAGCTTAGCGCGGGTTACCTCGGTGCGGCAGTTCTTC,TRBJ2-1,NA,TRBV7-2,NA
CASSSGLVGSVGELFF,TGTGCCAGCAGCTCGGGACTAGTGGGCAGTGTCGGGGAGCTGTTTTTT,TRBJ2-2,TRBD2,TRBV7-8,NA
CASSLGSGVEKKLFF,TGTGCCAGCAGCTTGGGTTCGGGGGTGGAGAAAAAACTGTTTTTT,TRBJ1-4,NA,TRBV5-5,NA
CAWSLSLGNPTIYF,TGTGCCTGGAGTTTATCCCTCGGGAACCCCACCATATATTTT,TRBJ1-3,NA,TRBV30,NA
CASSSGIYGYTF,TGTGCCAGCAGTTCCGGGATATATGGCTACACCTTC,TRBJ1-2,NA,TRBV27,NA
CAIRQGAWETQYF,TGTGCCATCAGGCAGGGGGCGTGGGAGACCCAGTACTTC,TRBJ2-5,TRBD1,TRBV10-3,NA
CASSTPGRGYPEAFF,TGTGCCAGTAGTACCCCGGGCAGGGGATATCCTGAAGCTTTCTTT,TRBJ1-1,NA,TRBV19,NA
CASSLGVGPTEAFF,TGCGCCAGCAGCTTGGGAGTTGGGCCCACTGAAGCTTTCTTT,TRBJ1-1,NA,TRBV5-1,NA
CASSIGADYSGNTIYF,TGCGCCAGCAGCATTGGCGCAGACTACTCTGGAAACACCATATATTTT,TRBJ1-3,NA,TRBV5-1,few
CASSSQPVSYNEQFF,TGTGCCAGCAGTTCACAACCCGTCTCCTACAATGAGCAGTTCTTC,TRBJ2-1,NA,TRBV2,NA
CASSEASGGPYEQYF,TGTGCCAGCAGTGAAGCGAGCGGGGGCCCCTACGAGCAGTACTTC,TRBJ2-7,TRBD2,TRBV2,NA
CASSDIRSTDTQYF,TGTGCCAGCAGTGATATCCGGAGCACAGATACGCAGTATTTT,TRBJ2-3,NA,TRBV25-1,few
CASSPQPGTMNTEAFF,TGTGCCAGCTCACCACAACCGGGAACCATGAACACTGAAGCTTTCTTT,TRBJ1-1,NA,TRBV18,NA
CASSSGGQGSYGYTF,TGTGCCAGCAGTTCCGGTGGACAGGGTAGCTATGGCTACACCTTC,TRBJ1-2,TRBD1,TRBV6-5,NA
CASSVTGVEQYF,TGTGCCAGCAGCGTGACAGGGGTCGAGCAGTACTTC,TRBJ2-7,TRBD1,TRBV7-2,few
CATSNRGQPQHF,TGTGCCACATCAAACAGGGGTCAGCCCCAGCATTTT,TRBJ1-5,TRBD1,TRBV10-3,once
CASSVAAYNEQFF,TGTGCCAGCAGCGTAGCTGCCTACAATGAGCAGTTCTTC,TRBJ2-1,NA,TRBV9,few
CASSYMDGYTF,TGTGCCAGCAGTTACATGGATGGCTACACCTTC,TRBJ1-2,NA,TRBV7-9,few
CASRRLNTDTQYF,TGTGCCAGCAGGAGGCTAAACACAGATACGCAGTATTTT,TRBJ2-3,NA,TRBV5-6,NA
CASSQAPSGGATGELFF,TGCGCCAGCAGCCAAGCCCCTAGCGGGGGAGCCACCGGGGAGCTGTTTTTT,TRBJ2-2,TRBD2,TRBV4-3,NA
CASSNSRVSGNTIYF,TGTGCCAGCAGCAATAGCCGGGTCTCTGGAAACACCATATATTTT,TRBJ1-3,NA,TRBV7-8,few
CASSFSGGAGETQYF,TGTGCCAGCAGCTTTAGCGGGGGGGCCGGGGAGACCCAGTACTTC,TRBJ2-5,TRBD2,TRBV5-6,once
CASSPGGSLLSSEAFF,TGTGCCAGCAGCCCCGGGGGATCTCTCCTCTCGTCTGAAGCTTTCTTT,TRBJ1-1,NA,TRBV7-2,few
CASSGSGTGGQPQHF,TGTGCCAGCAGCGGGTCCGGGACAGGGGGTCAGCCCCAGCATTTT,TRBJ1-5,TRBD1,TRBV7-9,NA
CASSVALGRGLHGYTF,TGTGCCAGCAGCGTAGCTCTGGGCAGGGGGCTTCATGGCTACACCTTC,TRBJ1-2,TRBD1,TRBV9,few
CASSLKSFGAFF,TGTGCCAGCAGCTTAAAGTCGTTCGGAGCTTTCTTT,TRBJ1-1,NA,TRBV7-2,NA
CASKPAGGPGELFF,TGTGCCAGTAAGCCAGCGGGGGGGCCCGGGGAGCTGTTTTTT,TRBJ2-2,TRBD2,TRBV19,few
CASSFGQGLNYGYTF,TGTGCCAGCAGTTTCGGACAGGGATTAAACTATGGCTACACCTTC,TRBJ1-2,TRBD1,TRBV6-1,NA
CASSLARGLYEKLFF,TGCGCCAGCAGCTTGGCCAGGGGGCTATATGAAAAACTGTTTTTT,TRBJ1-4,TRBD1,TRBV5-1,NA